Reported below is one T cell receptor (beta chain). Germline V CDR1 and CDR2: MDHEN, SYDVKM. The germline V and J ends were trimmed by 3 bases and 8 bases, with 19 bases remaining between them. The CDR3 has 15 amino acids. This specimen comes from a study of blood T cell repertoires in COVID-19. In the study overall: Sources were T cells, B-cell-depleted T cells, or PBMCs; the material itself was cDNA or gDNA.

In the study's own analysis: Estimates of nucleated cell counts were drawn from the amplification of reference gene primers. Clones were read by immunoSEQ multiplex PCR, and TCRdb kept only the in-frame ones, dropping some. Clone size and the V and J calls come from that table; the DNA yielded D and trimming. The sample lists approximately 100,000 clones, around 88% occurring once. V is TRBV28 and J is TRBJ1-2, with a tentative D call TRBD1 (5 bases). The receptor comes from a human donor in a cohort sampled during active COVID-19. The sequenced material came from peripheral blood. The CDR3 here is CASSFPGTGGGGYTF. The DNA for the CDR3 is TGTGCCAGCAGTTTTCCCGGGACGGGGGGAGGCGGCTACACCTTC.